This TCR beta chain comes out of a study of STAT3 mutations in large granular lymphocyte leukemia. Study-wide results and limits: At least one immunodominant TCR beta clonotype appeared in every T-cell large granular lymphocyte leukemia patient.

Profiling relied on immunoSEQ multiplex PCR, and the TCRdb table lists in-frame clones only, not all of them. Among 35,000 or so clones listed, around nine tenths were seen once. V lost 1 base to trimming and J lost 5 bases, with 3 bases between them. The CDR3 consists of 12 residues. Per the germline V gene, CDR1 is WSHSY and CDR2 is SAAADI. Notes on this clone: Its antigen is not known.

Sequencing was performed on PBMCs. The chain recombines TRBV10-2 with TRBJ2-1; D is unresolved. This receptor was identified in a human donor with T large granular lymphocyte leukemia. Some clones in this sample may be carry-over from other donors' samples. The CDR3 DNA is TGCGCCAGCAGTGAGTTTAACAATGAGCAGTTCTTC. Translating gives CASSEFNNEQFF.